The clone carrying this T cell receptor (beta chain) has a count of ten or more. What it recognizes is unknown. TCRdb fed the 5' RACE reads into MiXCR, producing one record per CDR3 protein. Here the sample spans about 150,000 distinct CDR3 sequences, 13% to 15% being singletons. V was clipped by 3 bases and J by 8 bases, with 5 bases between them. The length of the CDR3 is 11 residues. This entry belongs to a study of T-cell memory formation after mild COVID-19. Study-wide results and limits: There was a balanced CD4/CD8 profile in clones contracting day 15 to 85, and later expanders leaned CD4+. Pre-infection memory showed some responding clones, and this suggested that cross-reactive memory joined.

The rearrangement joins TRBV12-3 or TRBV12-4 to TRBJ2-1; D gene uncertain. The sequence was obtained from an adult woman who had mild COVID-19 (a few samples of this study predate the infection). Cell type and time point are not known. Sequenced: PBMCs or a T cell subset sorted from them (not recorded which). CDR3 region: CASSFDYEQFF. In DNA, the CDR3 is TGTGCCAGCAGTTTTGATTATGAGCAGTTCTTC.